The count of the clone carrying this T cell receptor (beta chain) is one. Germline assignment: CDR1 GTSNPN and CDR2 SVGIG (reference sequence). The CDR3 sequence is 13 residues long. With 3 bases removed from V and 6 bases from J, the gap between germline ends came to 14 bases. A quantity of roughly 0.5 to 1 ug RNA underwent reverse transcription using random hexamers. TCRdb reprocessed the immunoSEQ multiplex PCR reads with MiXCR, giving one entry per CDR3 protein. The sample carries 170,000 or so distinct CDR3 sequences, around 93% recorded once. This record comes from a study of CD8 T cells in Susac syndrome.

The chain employs TRBV30 and TRBJ1-2, with D maybe TRBD1 (6 bases). Sequenced material: CD4+ T cells from PBMCs. The clonotype was recovered from a human donor with multiple sclerosis. CDR3 region: CAWRLGAGHGYTF. The CDR3 DNA sequence: TGTGCCTGGAGATTGGGGGCAGGTCATGGCTACACCTTC.